This T cell receptor beta chain was sequenced during a study of shared clonotypes between healthy human individuals. At the level of the study: Researchers assigned three CD4 naive, three CD4 memory, two CD8 naive and one CD8 memory plate to each donor.

Of note for this clone: Antigen: not known.

CD4+ cells were split into CD45RA+ naive and CD45RA-negative memory subsets. The CDR3 is 15 residues long. From germline, CDR1 is MDHEN and CDR2 SYDVKM. The trim removed 6 bases at V and 9 bases at J, leaving 14 bases unmatched. Each sorted subset replicate got 200 ng genomic DNA, tens of thousands of genomes. Sequencing was performed with immunoSEQ multiplex PCR; in TCRdb, only in-frame clones are kept and a portion is missing. In the table there are 900,000 to 1,200,000 clones, 75% to 85% of which are singletons. Findings of the study overall: A generally larger estimated richness was seen in naive subsets than in memory subsets.

The sequence was collected from a young man in good health. Some clones in this sample may be carry-over from other donors' samples. The sequenced sample consisted of memory CD4+ T cells from PBMCs. The subset denotes: CD45RA-negative fraction. This chain joins TRBV28 and TRBJ2-1, with 7 bases aligning to TRBD2. The CDR3 is CASRRGASGSGEQFF. CDR3 bases: TGTGCCAGCAGGCGTGGAGCTAGCGGCTCGGGTGAGCAGTTCTTC. The whole variable domain, filled in from reference TRBV28 and TRBJ2-1, reads DVKVTQSSRYLVKRTGEKVFLECVQDMDHENMFWYRQDPGLGLRLIYFSYDVKMKEKGDIPEGYSVSREKKERFSLILESASTNQTSMYLCASRRGASGSGEQFFGPGTRLTVL.